Below, 13 T cell receptor beta chains from the same sample are listed, as sequenced in a study of human T cells and chemical hapten exposure. Documented time point: pre-sensitization, week 0. Treatment described: therapeutic diphenylcyclopropenone sensitization with weekly scalp DPC. TCRdb ran MiXCR on the RACE reads and lists one entry per CDR3 protein. Of more than 250,000 distinct CDR3 sequences in the sample, 7% to 10% were seen once. The source material was whole blood, sampled in connection with sensitization to the hapten diphenylcyclopropenone (DPC). The receptors were gathered from a woman aged 40 to 50 with alopecia areata. Some clones in this sample may be carry-over from other donors' samples.

V is TRBV7-2 and J is TRBJ2-7; 11 positions match TRBD2. The J segment lost 3 bases and the V segment lost 5 bases, leaving 6 bases of the junction unmatched. The CDR3 contains 15 residues. Germline values: CDR1 SGHTA, CDR2 FQGNSA. The CDR3 nucleotides read TGTGCCAGCAGCGTAACTAGCGGGAGTTTCTACGAGCAGTACTTC. Translated: CASSVTSGSFYEQYF. The full variable domain, in which reference TRBV7-2 and TRBJ2-7 provide the parts outside the CDR3, is GAGVSQSPSNKVTEKGKDVELRCDPISGHTALYWYRQSLGQGLEFLIYFQGNSAPDKSGLPSDRFSAERTGGSVSTLTIQRTQQEDSAVYLCASSVTSGSFYEQYFGPGTRLTVT.

The chain is built from TRBV29-1 and TRBJ2-3; 9 bases are shared with TRBD2. CDR3 length: 16 residues. With 3 bases clipped from V and 3 bases from J, the junction kept 10 bases outside the gene matches. Looked up from germline, CDR1 is SQVTM and CDR2 is ANQGSEA. The CDR3 region has the DNA TGCAGCGTTGAGTTTTTAGCGGGAGAGGGGACAGATACGCAGTATTTT. Translated: CSVEFLAGEGTDTQYF.

This clonotype has more than one count but fewer than ten. The CDR3 nucleotides are TGCGCCAGCAGCTTCTTCGGGACACTACCCTACGAGCAGTACTTC. Protein: CASSFFGTLPYEQYF. The V call is TRBV5-1, the J call TRBJ2-7; D perhaps matches TRBD1 (6 bases). The CDR3 has 15 residues. Germline values: CDR1 SGHRS, CDR2 YFSETQ. V was pared by 2 bases and J by 2 bases, with 14 bases between. The full variable domain, in which reference TRBV5-1 and TRBJ2-7 provide the parts outside the CDR3, is KAGVTQTPRYLIKTRGQQVTLSCSPISGHRSVSWYQQTPGQGLQFLFEYFSETQRNKGNFPGRFSGRQFSNSRSEMNVSTLELGDSALYLCASSFFGTLPYEQYFGPGTRLTVT.

This chain connects TRBV27 to TRBJ1-4; D is unresolved. The V gene's germline CDR1 is MNHEY and CDR2 SMNVEV (reference sequence). CDR3 length equals 14 residues. The V end was cut by 5 bases, the J end by 7 bases, with 14 bases between. This CDR3 reads CASSDDNLGEKLFF. CDR3 nucleotides: TGTGCCAGCAGTGATGACAATCTTGGTGAAAAACTGTTTTTT.

The chain is built from TRBV30 and TRBJ2-7; 9 bases are a match to TRBD1. V shed 3 bases, J shed 5 bases, and the junction held 8 bases outside the gene matches. Germline V gene sequence: CDR1 GTSNPN, CDR2 SVGIG (reference sequence). The CDR3 totals 14 residues. The CDR3 coding sequence is TGTGCCTGGAGGGGACAGGGTGAAAGCAACGAGCAGTACTTC. This translates into CAWRGQGESNEQYF.

This clonotype was seen at least ten times. This chain uses TRBV5-1 with TRBJ2-5; 8 bases fit TRBD1. The germline CDR1 and CDR2 sequences are SGHRS and YFSETQ. Unmatched junction bases numbered 6, after V lost 4 bases and J lost 4 bases. The CDR3 has 14 amino acids. CDR3 sequence (DNA): TGCGCCAGCAGCGACCCCCAGGGGGCAGAGACCCAGTACTTC. Its translation: CASSDPQGAETQYF.

This chain uses TRBV28 with TRBJ2-1; 8 nucleotides agree with TRBD2. The CDR3 sequence is 18 residues long. J gave up 6 bases and V 3 bases, and 16 bases lay outside the gene matches. From germline, CDR1 is MDHEN and CDR2 SYDVKM. The DNA for the CDR3 is TGTGCCAGCAGTTTCGCTCCTCATTCCGGGAGGGCCCGCAATGAGCAGTTCTTC. Translating gives CASSFAPHSGRARNEQFF.

This clonotype was detected only a few times. V and J are TRBV20-1 and TRBJ2-2; D call uncertain. The V gene lost 3 bases and the J gene lost 0 bases, with 8 bases spanning the gap. This CDR3 is built from 14 residues. Germline assignment: CDR1 DFQATT and CDR2 SNEGSKA (reference sequence). The CDR3 sequence: CSASDISNTGELFF. CDR3 DNA sequence: TGCAGTGCTAGTGATATCTCGAACACCGGGGAGCTGTTTTTT.

This clonotype was counted a few times. This chain connects TRBV7-2 to TRBJ1-6, with a possible D match to TRBD1 (5 bases). Trimming took off 1 base at V and 11 bases at J, with 9 bases between the two ends. This CDR3 is built from 13 residues. Germline CDR1 and CDR2: SGHTA and FQGNSA. CDR3 amino acids: CASSLEQGAPLHF. CDR3 nucleotide sequence: TGTGCCAGCAGCTTAGAGCAGGGTGCACCCCTCCACTTT.

Only a few counts were recorded for this clonotype. V and J are TRBV7-2 and TRBJ2-5, with 9 bases matching TRBD2. Germline CDR1 reads SGHTA; CDR2 reads FQGNSA. The trim removed 5 bases at V and 2 bases at J, leaving 6 bases unmatched. This CDR3 has 15 residues. CDR3 bases: TGTGCCAGCAGCAACAACGGACTAGCGCAAGAGACCCAGTACTTC. It yields the protein CASSNNGLAQETQYF.

This clonotype was found many times. V gene TRBV12-3 or TRBV12-4 combines with J gene TRBJ2-1, with 8 positions matching TRBD1. The CDR3 totals 15 residues. The V and J ends lost 5 bases and 0 bases, in that order; junction bases with no gene match: 3. CDR3 protein: CASSRTGSSYNEQFF. In nucleotides, the CDR3 is TGTGCCAGCAGTCGGACAGGGAGCTCCTACAATGAGCAGTTCTTC.

This clonotype showed up many times. The chain has TRBV11-1 and TRBJ2-1; 8 nucleotides agree with TRBD2. Germline CDR1 and CDR2: SGHAT and FQDESV (reference sequence). CDR3 length: 13 residues. V lost 5 bases and J lost 12; bases outside the gene matches: 9. For the CDR3, the DNA is TGTGCCAGCAGCCCAGGACTAGCCCCTCGGCAGTTCTTC. Amino acid sequence: CASSPGLAPRQFF. The whole variable domain, remainder taken from reference TRBV11-1 and TRBJ2-1, is EAEVAQSPRYKITEKSQAVAFWCDPISGHATLYWYRQILGQGPELLVQFQDESVVDDSQLPKDRFSAERLKGVDSTLKIQPAELGDSAMYLCASSPGLAPRQFFGPGTRLTVL.

This clonotype was found many times. This chain links TRBV28 with TRBJ2-5, with D uncertain. Germline V gene data show CDR1 as MDHEN and CDR2 as SYDVKM. Trimming cost V 2 bases and J 2 bases, with 3 bases left between them. The CDR3 covers 12 residues. CDR3 coding DNA: TGTGCCAGCAGTTTACGGCAAGAGACCCAGTACTTC. This sequence encodes CASSLRQETQYF. Variable domain in full (rest from reference TRBV28 and TRBJ2-5): DVKVTQSSRYLVKRTGEKVFLECVQDMDHENMFWYRQDPGLGLRLIYFSYDVKMKEKGDIPEGYSVSREKKERFSLILESASTNQTSMYLCASSLRQETQYFGPGTRLLVL.